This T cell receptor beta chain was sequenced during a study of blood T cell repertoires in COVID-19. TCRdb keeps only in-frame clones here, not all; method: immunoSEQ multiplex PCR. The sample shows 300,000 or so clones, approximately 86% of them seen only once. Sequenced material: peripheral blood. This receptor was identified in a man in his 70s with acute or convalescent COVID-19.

In DNA form, the CDR3 reads TGTGCCAGTAGTATGACTAGCGGGCGACAAGAGACCCAGTACTTC. This codes for CASSMTSGRQETQYF. The V call is TRBV19, the J call TRBJ2-5; 10 bases match TRBD2. Germline CDR1 and CDR2: LNHDA and SQIVND (reference sequence). This CDR3 has 15 amino acids. Trimming took 3 bases from V and 2 from J; bases not matched to a gene: 3. Drawing the rest from reference TRBV19 and TRBJ2-5, the complete variable domain is DGGITQSPKYLFRKEGQNVTLSCEQNLNHDAMYWYRQDPGQGLRLIYYSQIVNDFQKGDIAEGYSVSREKKESFPLTVTSAQKNPTAFYLCASSMTSGRQETQYFGPGTRLLVL.